This T cell receptor (beta chain) was identified in a study of Graves' ophthalmopathy and Graves' hyperthyroidism. Study outcomes and limitations: Forecasting of ophthalmopathy progression by the model achieved approximately 70% sensitivity and about 77% specificity. Most expanded thyroid clonotypes above 0.001 frequency also appeared in blood.

This clonotype was detected ten times or more. Its antigen is still unknown. Germline assignment: CDR1 SGHDN and CDR2 FVKESK. The V and J ends lost 1 base and 4 bases respectively, with 7 bases between them. CDR3 length: 14 residues. Amplification from RNA transcripts yielded the TCR beta CDR3 regions. RT-PCR with HTBI primers came first, then second-round multiplex PCR. TCRdb ran MiXCR on the multiplex PCR reads and lists one entry per CDR3 protein. Of about 700,000 distinct CDR3 sequences listed, roughly two fifths are singletons. The source of this sequence is an adult man with Graves' ophthalmopathy. Source material: peripheral blood. The chain has TRBV14 and TRBJ2-2, with a possible D match to TRBD1 (6 bases). Here the CDR3 reads CASSQVRGTGELFF. Here the CDR3 DNA reads TGTGCCAGCAGCCAAGTCAGGGGCACCGGGGAGCTGTTTTTT. The variable domain in full, completed from reference TRBV14 and TRBJ2-2, reads EAGVTQFPSHSVIEKGQTVTLRCDPISGHDNLYWYRRVMGKEIKFLLHFVKESKQDESGMPNNRFLAERTGGTYSTLKVQPAELEDSGVYFCASSQVRGTGELFFGEGSRLTVL.